This entry features one T cell receptor (beta chain) sequence. It lacks a known antigen. No much larger clone exists at a distance of one base, and base qualities are not known. What this sample's time point label stands for: individuals recovered from natural SARS-CoV-2 infection. The V end loses 4 bases and the J end loses 0 bases, and a stretch of 4 bases separates them. From a lookup of the germline V gene, CDR1 and CDR2 are SGHAT and FQNNGV. The CDR3 measures 14 amino acids from cysteine to phenylalanine. The sequence is cut down to CDR3 DNA, 42 bases in frame from base 1. The immunoSEQ Assay was used to sequence TCRbeta CDR3 regions. After extraction, genomic DNA underwent amplification by bias-controlled multiplex PCR, followed by high-throughput sequencing. The source study handled its data this way. To quantify the absolute abundance of every unique TCRbeta CDR3 region, sequences were collapsed and filtered. T cell fraction was estimated by normalization of TCRbeta template counts to usable DNA, with usable DNA being measured through amplification of reference genes present in all nucleated cells. Repertoire TCRs were annotated as SARS-CoV-2-specific when V gene, CDR3 amino acid sequence and J gene were exactly matched to a known reactive TCR set. MIRA supplied the reference SARS-CoV-2 TCR set, which was filtered for enrichment in COVID-19-positive ImmuneCODE repertoires so that public or cross-reactive TCRs were removed. Using the MIRA antigens, annotated TCRs were further analysed by specific ORF or by position within an ORF. Depth was the summed frequency of annotated unique rearrangements, while breadth was defined as annotated unique rearrangements over total unique productive rearrangements. Two-sided Wilcoxon rank-sum tests were used to compare TCR breadth between groups. TCRdb retrieved this table from immuneACCESS and kept in-frame rearrangements only. Not all clones are present; in checked studies, unresolved V genes account for under half, and no reason is known for the remainder. Clone size and the V and J calls come from that table; the DNA yielded D and trimming. The table for this sample lists approximately 90,000 clones; about four fifths of them were counted only once. The biggest ten clones account for roughly 15% of the sample.

This entry belongs to a study of Ad26.COV2.S vaccination and SARS-CoV-2 variants (dated by TCRdb to the early 2020s). Concerning the study at large: Sequencing of the TCRbeta repertoire served to evaluate the specificity and breadth of SARS-CoV-2-reactive T cell receptors following Ad26.COV2.S vaccination. A total of 32 samples were included in the TCR-sequenced set, comprising approximately 20 Ad26.COV2.S vaccine recipients, 5 placebo recipients and 8 SARS-CoV-2 convalescent individuals. The paper's findings and limits, for the study overall: Comparable non-spike TCR breadth was observed between vaccine and placebo recipients, consistent with only spike being contained in the vaccine. Substantial breadth of spike-specific CD8+ and CD4+ T cell responses was reported after vaccination. Higher spike-specific TCR breadth was observed in Ad26.COV2.S recipients than in placebo recipients (P = 0.0014). It was noted by the authors that total T cell responses may have been underestimated by the TCR breadth and depth analyses.

Material: peripheral blood, obtained after recovery from COVID-19. Recombination connected TRBV11-2 to TRBJ2-6; confidence is insufficient to name the D gene. This clonotype was sampled from a human donor who had recovered from COVID-19. The CDR3 has the sequence CASSWDSGANVLTF. The nucleotides read TGTGCCAGCAGCTGGGACTCTGGGGCCAACGTCCTGACTTTC.